This T cell receptor (beta chain) was recorded in a study of Graves' ophthalmopathy and Graves' hyperthyroidism. Concerning this clonotype: In this CDR3 the conserved last residue, phenylalanine or tryptophan, is missing, so a read error is likely.

Amplifying from RNA transcripts, the study obtained TCR beta CDR3 regions. Second-round multiplex PCR came after first-round RT-PCR with HTBI primers. In TCRdb, the multiplex PCR reads were re-called with MiXCR into one record per CDR3 protein. The repertoire has about 640,000 distinct CDR3 sequences, more than 40% of them found once; the top ten carry around 3.3%. This CDR3 is 16 amino acids long. V lost 4 bases, J lost 5 bases, and 12 bases stayed unmatched. Germline CDR1 and CDR2: DFQATT and SNEGSKA (reference sequence). Sequenced input: peripheral blood. The chain recombines TRBV20-1 with TRBJ2-1, with 9 bases that match TRBD1. The clonotype originates from an adult man with Graves' ophthalmopathy. The CDR3 DNA reads as TGCAGTGCTACCAATCCCCGGGACAGGGATGACAATGAGCAGTTCGTC. Translated, it gives CSATNPRDRDDNEQFV.